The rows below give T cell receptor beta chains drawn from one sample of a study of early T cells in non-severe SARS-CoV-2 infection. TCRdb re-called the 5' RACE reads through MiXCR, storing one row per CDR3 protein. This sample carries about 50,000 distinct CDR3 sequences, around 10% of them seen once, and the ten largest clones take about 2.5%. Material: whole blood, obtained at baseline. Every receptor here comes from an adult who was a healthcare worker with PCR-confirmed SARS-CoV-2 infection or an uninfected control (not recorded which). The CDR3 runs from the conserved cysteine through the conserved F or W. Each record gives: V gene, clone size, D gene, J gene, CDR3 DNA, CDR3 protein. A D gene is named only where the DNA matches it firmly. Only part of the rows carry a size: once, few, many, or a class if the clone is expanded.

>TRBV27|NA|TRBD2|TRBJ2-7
TGTGCCAGCAATACCGCGGGGGGAGATTGGGACGAGCAGTACTTC
CASNTAGGDWDEQYF
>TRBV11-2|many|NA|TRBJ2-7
TGTGCCAGCAGCCCAAGACCTTACGAGCAGTACTTC
CASSPRPYEQYF
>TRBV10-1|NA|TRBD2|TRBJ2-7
TGCGCCAGCAGTGCCGGCGGGAGGGCCCACGAGCAGTACTTC
CASSAGGRAHEQYF
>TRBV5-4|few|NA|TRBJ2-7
TGTGCCAGCAGCTTGCCCGGACAATCCTACGAGCAGTACTTC
CASSLPGQSYEQYF
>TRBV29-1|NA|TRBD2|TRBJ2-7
TGCAGCGTTGCTATTTCTAGCGGGAGGAACGAGCAGTACTTC
CSVAISSGRNEQYF
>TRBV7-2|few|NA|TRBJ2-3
TGTGCCAGCAGCTCGGCAGGGCGAGATACGCAGTATTTT
CASSSAGRDTQYF
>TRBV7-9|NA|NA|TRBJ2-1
TGTGCCAGCAGCTTCCCCGACAGGTCGAGCTCCTACAATGAGCAGTTCTTC
CASSFPDRSSSYNEQFF
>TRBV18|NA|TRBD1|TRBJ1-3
TGTGCCAGCTCCGACAGGGGGGCGCTCACCATATATTTT
CASSDRGALTIYF
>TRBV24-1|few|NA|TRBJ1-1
TGTGCCACCAGTGATCGGACTGGGCCCGTGACTGAAGCTTTCTTT
CATSDRTGPVTEAFF
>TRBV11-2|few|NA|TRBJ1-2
TGTGCCAGCAGCTCAGCAGGGAGCTCTAACTATGGCTACACCTTC
CASSSAGSSNYGYTF
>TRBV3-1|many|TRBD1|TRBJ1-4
TGTGCCAGCAGCCTAAAGCCGACCGGGACAGGGGGAGACAAACTGTTTTTT
CASSLKPTGTGGDKLFF
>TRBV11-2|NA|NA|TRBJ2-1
TGTGCCAGCAGCTTAGATGAGGGATCCTACAATGAGCAGTTCTTC
CASSLDEGSYNEQFF
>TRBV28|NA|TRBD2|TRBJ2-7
TGTGCCAGCAGTTCCGGACTAGCGGGTTCCTACGAGCAGTACTTC
CASSSGLAGSYEQYF
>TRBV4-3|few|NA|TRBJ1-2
TGCGCCAGCAGCCAAGGCTGGAACGGTGGCTACACCTTC
CASSQGWNGGYTF
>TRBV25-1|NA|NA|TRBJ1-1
TGCCCGGATGAGGCTGAAGCTTTCTTT
CPDEAEAFF
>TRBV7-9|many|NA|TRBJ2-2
TGTGCCAGCAGCTTACTGAAGAACACCGGGGAGCTGTTTTTT
CASSLLKNTGELFF